The sequence of this T cell receptor beta chain was determined in a study of OX40 agonist ivuxolimab in advanced cancers. Produced via immunoSEQ multiplex PCR; TCRdb's table is partial and in-frame only. This sample has about 77,000 clones, with around four fifths found just once. V was trimmed by 0 bases and J by 1 base, leaving 6 bases between them. The CDR3 runs to 14 residues. The germline gives CDR1 SGHRS, CDR2 YFSETQ. Patients were ineligible given autoimmune disease history or systemic immunosuppression. To note about this clone: Its antigen is not identified.

Broader study findings: The mean number of expanded clones was higher in CD8+ T cells than in CD4+.

This sequence was found in an adult with an advanced solid tumor such as melanoma, head and neck, liver or kidney cancer. Sequencing was performed on CD4+ or CD8+ T cells sorted from blood, taken in a trial of the OX40 agonist ivuxolimab. The chain recombines TRBV5-1 with TRBJ2-3, with D tentatively TRBD2 (5 bases). The CDR3 DNA is TGCGCCAGCAGCTTGGCCGGGGGCACAGATACGCAGTATTTT. Its protein product is CASSLAGGTDTQYF.